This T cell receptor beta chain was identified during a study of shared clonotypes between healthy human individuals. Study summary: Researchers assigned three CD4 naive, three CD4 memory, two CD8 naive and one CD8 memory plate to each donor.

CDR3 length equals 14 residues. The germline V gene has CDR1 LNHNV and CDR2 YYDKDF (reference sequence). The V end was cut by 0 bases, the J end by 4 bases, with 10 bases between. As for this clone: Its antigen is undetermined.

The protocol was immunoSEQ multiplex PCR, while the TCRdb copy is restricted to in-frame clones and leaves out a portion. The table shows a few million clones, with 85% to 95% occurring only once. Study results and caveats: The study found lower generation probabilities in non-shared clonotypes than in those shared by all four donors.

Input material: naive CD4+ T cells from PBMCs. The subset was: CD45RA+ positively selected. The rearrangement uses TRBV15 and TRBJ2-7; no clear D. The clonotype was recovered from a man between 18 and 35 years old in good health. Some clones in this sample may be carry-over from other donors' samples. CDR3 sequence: CATSRETLGYEQYF. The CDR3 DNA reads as TGTGCCACCAGCAGAGAGACGCTAGGATACGAGCAGTACTTC.